Sequencing of this T cell receptor (beta chain) was carried out in a study of low-dose radiotherapy and immunotherapy resistance in tumors. Study in general: 1 Gy per fraction was delivered to Cohort 2 every two weeks, for 13 Gy total over 26 weeks. Each patient was administered nivolumab intravenously at 240 mg, which was a flat dose, every two weeks, along with intravenous ipilimumab at 1 mg/kg every six weeks. Given every two weeks, intravenous cyclophosphamide 200 mg/m2 preceded radiation and immunotherapy by one day.

The time point is: after trial treatment. As for treatment: LDRT plus nivolumab, ipilimumab, low-dose cyclophosphamide and aspirin (RACIN trial). Alpha and beta chains were covered, as first-strand cDNA relied on TRAV- and TRBV-specific primers. A constant-region primer paired with the V-primer adapter amplified TCRs over about 20 PCR cycles. MiXCR, run by TCRdb on the reads, gives a single entry per CDR3 protein. The data contain 100,000 or so distinct CDR3 sequences, around 21% of them singletons. At least ten counts were recorded for this clonotype. CDR3 length: 13 residues. From germline, CDR1 is SGDLS and CDR2 YYNGEE. Trimming cost V 4 bases and J 6 bases, with 14 bases left between them.

This TCR was recovered from a male donor with prostate cancer. The chain couples TRBV9 to TRBJ2-7; D may be TRBD1 or TRBD2 (5 bases each). The sequencing used PBMCs, collected after low-dose radiotherapy plus immunotherapy. CDR3 sequence reads: CASSPSGTSEQYF. The CDR3 nucleotides are TGTGCCAGCAGCCCTTCCGGGACGTCCGAGCAGTACTTC.